This T cell receptor (beta chain) is from a study of shared clonotypes between healthy human individuals. V lost 5 bases to trimming and J lost 8 bases, with 15 bases between them. In germline, CDR1 is MGHRA, CDR2 YSYEKL. The CDR3 is 14 amino acids. A remark on this clone: No antigen is known for it.

Study-wide points: Rarefaction demonstrated incomplete sorted-subset sequencing despite large depth.

Profiling relied on immunoSEQ multiplex PCR, and the TCRdb table lists in-frame clones only, not all of them. Among about 1 million clones, more than 60% were seen once, and the ten largest hold 1.5%. The TCR originated in a man aged 18-30 years in good health. The chain recombines TRBV4-1 with TRBJ1-4; no firm D call. The specimen sequenced was memory CD4+ T cells sorted from blood. The subset was: CD45RA-negative fraction. CDR3: CASSSPRAGEKLFF. The CDR3 DNA is TGCGCCAGCAGCTCCCCCCGCGCGGGAGAAAAACTGTTTTTT.